This note documents a single T cell receptor (beta chain) sequence. This record belongs to a study of technical replicates of blood from a handful of donors. Germline V lookup: CDR1 SGHNT, CDR2 YENEEA. V gave up 1 base and J gave up 0 bases, with 10 bases separating them. The CDR3 is 16 amino acids. TCRdb's table, derived via immunoSEQ multiplex PCR, lists solely in-frame clones and lacks some. The sample consists of tens of thousands of clones, about 92% of them appearing once. The rearrangement uses TRBV11-3 and TRBJ2-1; D gene ambiguous. Sequenced material: T cells isolated from PBMCs. This sequence was found in a human donor in good health. The CDR3 region is CASSLGGRFSYNEQFF. CDR3 nucleotides: TGTGCCAGCAGCTTAGGCGGCCGATTCTCCTACAATGAGCAGTTCTTC.